This T cell receptor (beta chain) was found in a study of cytomegalovirus exposure and HLA in healthy donors. Study-wide points: Most TCRs appeared rarely, but some public TCRs recurred in many donors. Judged likely to be a sequencing artifact was a cluster of highly shared sequence variants. TCR beta V segments were, for the most part, productive about 87% or about 30% of the time in an earlier analysis.

As for this clone: The antigen remains unidentified. At the DNA level, this CDR3 is encoded by other sequences in the same sample as well.

The PCR made use of 60 Vbeta and 13 Jbeta primers. The data were produced by immunoSEQ multiplex PCR, yet TCRdb's version contains in-frame clones alone and is incomplete. The sample is made up of about 190,000 clones, and the top ten hold about 1% of it. CDR1 and CDR2 from the germline V gene are GTSNPN and SVGIG (reference sequence). The CDR3 runs to 12 residues. V shed 0 bases and J shed 6 bases, with 7 bases lying between them. This receptor was obtained from a woman aged 25 to 39 in good health and CMV-seropositive. Sequencing was performed on PBMCs. V is TRBV30 and J is TRBJ2-3; TRBD2 is a possible D gene (6 bases). The CDR3 here is CAWSVRGDTQYF. DNA of the CDR3: TGTGCCTGGAGTGTACGGGGGGATACGCAGTATTTT.